This entry lists 15 T cell receptor beta chains sequenced from one sample in a study of blood T cell repertoires in COVID-19. The assay was immunoSEQ multiplex PCR, and TCRdb's table has in-frame clones only and misses some. The sample records around 230,000 clones, approximately 90% being singletons. Sequencing was carried out using peripheral blood. Receptors were obtained from a man in his 60s who had recovered from COVID-19.

The J gene is TRBJ1-3, the V gene TRBV14; possible D gene TRBD1, 6 bases. The CDR3 length is 15 residues. Germline-derived CDR1 and CDR2 are SGHDN and FVKESK. The V end lost 4 bases, the J end lost 3 bases, and 13 bases lay between the germline ends. CDR3 loop: CASSPGGGVGNTIYF. CDR3 bases: TGTGCCAGCAGCCCTGGAGGGGGGGTTGGAAACACCATATATTTT. Full variable domain (missing parts from reference TRBV14 and TRBJ1-3): EAGVTQFPSHSVIEKGQTVTLRCDPISGHDNLYWYRRVMGKEIKFLLHFVKESKQDESGMPNNRFLAERTGGTYSTLKVQPAELEDSGVYFCASSPGGGVGNTIYFGEGSWLTVV.

This clone has just one count. Here the CDR3 reads CASSSGQFNSPLHF. The CDR3 nucleotides are TGTGCCAGTAGTTCGGGACAGTTTAATTCACCCCTCCACTTT. The chain combines TRBV19 with TRBJ1-6; 7 bases are a match to TRBD1. V lost 5 bases, J lost 6 bases, and 4 bases stayed unmatched. CDR3 length: 14 residues. Germline V lookup: CDR1 LNHDA, CDR2 SQIVND (reference sequence). Drawing the rest from reference TRBV19 and TRBJ1-6, the complete variable domain is DGGITQSPKYLFRKEGQNVTLSCEQNLNHDAMYWYRQDPGQGLRLIYYSQIVNDFQKGDIAEGYSVSREKKESFPLTVTSAQKNPTAFYLCASSSGQFNSPLHFGNGTRLTVT.

V and J are TRBV24-1 and TRBJ1-4; D not resolved. The CDR3 has 16 amino acids. CDR1 and CDR2 (germline): KGHDR, SFDVKD. The V end lost 4 bases, the J end lost 7 bases, and 18 bases lay between the germline ends. In DNA, the CDR3 is TGTGCCACCAGTGAGGGGAGGTCGCAGGCTCGTGAAAAACTGTTTTTT. As protein: CATSEGRSQAREKLFF.

This clone has a single count. The J gene is TRBJ1-6, the V gene TRBV5-4; no firm D call. The CDR3 totals 16 residues. Trimming pared 0 bases from V and 6 bases from J, leaving 13 bases between. Looked up from germline, CDR1 is SGHNT and CDR2 is YYREEE (reference sequence). The CDR3 region is CASSLELAITNSPLHF. The CDR3, as DNA: TGTGCCAGCAGCTTGGAATTGGCCATTACTAATTCACCCCTCCACTTT.

This chain links TRBV10-3 with TRBJ1-1; possibly TRBD1 for D (5 bases). The CDR3 runs to 14 residues. V gave up 2 bases and J gave up 4 bases, with 11 bases separating them. Germline V CDR1 and CDR2: ENHRY, SYGVKD. Here the CDR3 reads CAISERWGGTEAFF. The CDR3 DNA follows: TGTGCCATCAGTGAGCGTTGGGGGGGCACTGAAGCTTTCTTT.

The rearrangement links TRBV19 to TRBJ2-3, with 9 bases lining up with TRBD1. J was trimmed by 1 base and V by 5 bases; bases with no gene match: 7. Germline V lookup: CDR1 LNHDA, CDR2 SQIVND (reference sequence). This CDR3 has 16 residues. CDR3 DNA: TGTGCCAGTAGTTCATGGGACAGGGATCGCACAGATACGCAGTATTTT. It encodes CASSSWDRDRTDTQYF.

CDR3 in amino acids: CASSGGTSQLGEQFF. The CDR3 nucleotides are TGTGCCAGCAGTGGTGGGACTAGCCAATTAGGTGAGCAGTTCTTC. This chain uses TRBV2 with TRBJ2-1; TRBD2 matches 9 bases. This CDR3 is built from 15 residues. Germline V gives CDR1 SNHLY, CDR2 FYNNEI. The V gene end was trimmed by 4 bases and the J gene end by 9 bases; junction bases not matched to a gene: 10.

The genes are TRBV5-1 and TRBJ1-6; TRBD1 might be the D (6 bases). The V gene lost 2 bases and the J gene lost 7 bases, with 7 bases spanning the gap. The length of the CDR3 is 13 residues. The germline gives CDR1 SGHRS, CDR2 YFSETQ. The CDR3 coding sequence is TGCGCCAGCAGCTTTGGACAGAATTCACCCCTCCACTTT. It translates to CASSFGQNSPLHF.

The rearrangement joins TRBV27 to TRBJ1-2; 7 bases align to TRBD1. Germline lookup yields CDR1 MNHEY and CDR2 SMNVEV (reference sequence). J was trimmed by 6 bases and V by 4 bases; bases with no gene match: 11. The CDR3 extends over 15 amino acids. CDR3 sequence: CASSYDRDFYDGYTF. In DNA, the CDR3 is TGTGCCAGCAGTTACGACAGGGACTTCTATGATGGCTACACCTTC.

The V and J genes are TRBV19 and TRBJ2-2; TRBD2 aligns across 8 bases. After removal of 4 bases from V and 3 bases from J, the junction contained 13 bases not matched to a gene. CDR3 size: 18 residues. The germline V gene has CDR1 LNHDA and CDR2 SQIVND (reference sequence). The CDR3 loop is CASSTPVGLASHTGELFF. In DNA, the CDR3 is TGTGCCAGTAGTACTCCCGTTGGACTAGCATCACACACCGGGGAGCTGTTTTTT.

The chain carries TRBV7-8 and TRBJ2-2; TRBD2 matches at 7 bases. With V trimmed by 5 bases and J by 4 bases, 4 bases remained unmatched. The CDR3 consists of 14 residues. The germline V gene has CDR1 SGHVS and CDR2 FQNEAQ. The CDR3 nucleotides read TGTGCCAGCAGCCTGGGGACTACCACCGGGGAGCTGTTTTTT. It codes for CASSLGTTTGELFF.

The chain combines TRBV5-4 with TRBJ1-1; a weak D match, TRBD1 (6 bases). CDR3 size: 16 residues. The germline V and J ends were trimmed by 4 bases and 5 bases, with 21 bases remaining between them. CDR1 SGHNT and CDR2 YYREEE come from the germline V gene (reference sequence). The CDR3 spells CASSRFGGRKETEAFF. The CDR3 DNA reads TGTGCCAGCAGCCGGTTCGGGGGGCGCAAGGAAACTGAAGCTTTCTTT.

The V and J genes are TRBV20-1 and TRBJ1-2; TRBD1 matches at 7 bases. The germline gives CDR1 DFQATT, CDR2 SNEGSKA (reference sequence). J was trimmed by 8 bases and V by 5 bases; bases with no gene match: 11. The CDR3 contains 13 residues. CDR3 protein: CSAGGTADKGYTF. The CDR3 DNA follows: TGCAGTGCTGGTGGGACAGCAGATAAGGGCTACACCTTC.

This rearrangement joins TRBV5-1 to TRBJ2-3; 7 bases agree with TRBD1. Germline V gene sequence: CDR1 SGHRS, CDR2 YFSETQ. The CDR3 sequence is 16 residues long. The J segment lost 2 bases and the V segment lost 2 bases, leaving 8 bases of the junction unmatched. The CDR3 coding sequence is TGCGCCAGCAGCTTATACAGGGGTGGATACACAGATACGCAGTATTTT. Translated: CASSLYRGGYTDTQYF.

This chain connects TRBV12-3 or TRBV12-4 to TRBJ1-6; 8 bases agree with TRBD1. The length of the CDR3 is 13 residues. V trimming: 6 bases; J trimming: 7 bases; junction bases outside the gene matches: 2. The chain's CDR3 is CASRTGGNSPLHF. CDR3 nucleotides: TGTGCCAGCAGAACAGGGGGGAATTCACCCCTCCACTTT.